These T cell receptor beta chains were read from a single sample in a study of shared clonotypes between healthy human individuals. The repertoire was sequenced with immunoSEQ multiplex PCR; TCRdb's copy has only in-frame clones and lacks some. The sample contains approximately 2.3 million clones, approximately 93% of which appear only once. Sequencing input: naive CD4+ T cells from PBMCs. Receptors were obtained from a man in his late teens or twenties in good health. Some clones in this sample may be carry-over from other donors' samples. The CDR3 runs from the conserved cysteine through the conserved F or W. D genes are given only for firm matches. Clone size appears in some rows only: once, few, many, or a class for an expanded clone.

d_call: NA
v_call: TRBV25-1
j_call: TRBJ2-6
clone_size: NA
cdr3_aa: CASSEYGHSGANVLTF
cdr3_nt: TGTGCCAGCAGTGAATATGGTCACTCTGGGGCCAACGTCCTGACTTTC

d_call: NA
v_call: TRBV5-1
j_call: TRBJ2-5
clone_size: NA
cdr3_aa: CASSAFEDGQETQYF
cdr3_nt: TGCGCCAGCAGCGCCTTTGAGGACGGACAAGAGACCCAGTACTTC

d_call: NA
v_call: TRBV5-1
j_call: TRBJ2-7
clone_size: once
cdr3_aa: CASRHGSPTGNEQYF
cdr3_nt: TGCGCCAGCAGGCACGGGTCCCCGACGGGCAACGAGCAGTACTTC

d_call: NA
v_call: TRBV5-1
j_call: TRBJ2-7
clone_size: NA
cdr3_aa: CASNPGLFYEQYF
cdr3_nt: TGCGCCAGCAACCCAGGGCTTTTCTACGAGCAGTACTTC

d_call: TRBD1
v_call: TRBV4-3
j_call: TRBJ1-4
clone_size: NA
cdr3_aa: CASSYTGTGYEKLFF
cdr3_nt: TGCGCCAGCAGCTATACCGGGACAGGGTATGAAAAACTGTTTTTT

d_call: NA
v_call: TRBV4-1
j_call: TRBJ1-5
clone_size: NA
cdr3_aa: CASSQVRGQPQHF
cdr3_nt: TGCGCCAGCAGCCAAGTCAGAGGTCAGCCCCAGCATTTT

d_call: TRBD1
v_call: TRBV19
j_call: TRBJ2-4
clone_size: NA
cdr3_aa: CASSPPPGTGVAKNIQYF
cdr3_nt: TGTGCCAGTAGTCCTCCACCCGGGACAGGGGTAGCCAAAAACATTCAGTACTTC

d_call: NA
v_call: TRBV6-5
j_call: TRBJ1-1
clone_size: few
cdr3_aa: CASSRSDTEAFF
cdr3_nt: TGTGCCAGCAGTAGGTCCGACACTGAAGCTTTCTTT

d_call: TRBD1
v_call: TRBV25-1
j_call: TRBJ1-2
clone_size: NA
cdr3_aa: CASSDPGTGGAYGYTF
cdr3_nt: TGTGCCAGCAGTGACCCCGGGACAGGGGGGGCCTATGGCTACACCTTC

d_call: NA
v_call: TRBV7-8
j_call: TRBJ1-5
clone_size: NA
cdr3_aa: CASSLALGRRSNQPQHF
cdr3_nt: TGTGCCAGCAGCTTAGCTTTGGGGAGACGAAGCAATCAGCCCCAGCATTTT

d_call: NA
v_call: TRBV28
j_call: TRBJ1-1
clone_size: NA
cdr3_aa: CASSSGGMNTEAFF
cdr3_nt: TGTGCCAGCAGCTCCGGGGGGATGAACACTGAAGCTTTCTTT

d_call: TRBD1
v_call: TRBV5-1
j_call: TRBJ2-5
clone_size: NA
cdr3_aa: CASSVRDSGETQYF
cdr3_nt: TGCGCCAGCAGCGTCCGGGACAGCGGAGAGACCCAGTACTTC

d_call: NA
v_call: TRBV28
j_call: TRBJ2-1
clone_size: NA
cdr3_aa: CASSSPSRSYNEQFF
cdr3_nt: TGTGCCAGCAGTTCCCCTTCAAGGTCCTACAATGAGCAGTTCTTC